The source of this T cell receptor (beta chain) is a study of shared clonotypes between healthy human individuals. Worth noting for this clone: Its antigen is as yet unknown.

General study findings and limits: Several donors shared 4.5% to 6.5% of their naive CD4 clonotypes. Clonotypes not shared had lower generation probabilities than those common to all four donors.

Assay used: immunoSEQ multiplex PCR; TCRdb lists only in-frame clones, some missing. The sample lists 550,000 to 850,000 clones; roughly 72% were seen once. Germline CDR1 is SGHRS and CDR2 is YFSETQ. Trimming took 4 bases from V and 0 from J, leaving 14 bases between them. The CDR3 has 15 amino acids. CD45RA-negative memory and CD45RA+ naive subsets were split from the CD4+ cells. The chain uses TRBV5-1 and TRBJ2-7, with D perhaps matching TRBD1 (6 bases). The sequence was obtained from a woman aged 30 to 39 in good health. Sequenced material: memory CD4+ T cells sorted from blood. The subset: CD45RA-negative fraction. The DNA for the CDR3 is TGCGCCAGCAGCGAGAGACAGGCGTACTCCTACGAGCAGTACTTC. It encodes CASSERQAYSYEQYF.